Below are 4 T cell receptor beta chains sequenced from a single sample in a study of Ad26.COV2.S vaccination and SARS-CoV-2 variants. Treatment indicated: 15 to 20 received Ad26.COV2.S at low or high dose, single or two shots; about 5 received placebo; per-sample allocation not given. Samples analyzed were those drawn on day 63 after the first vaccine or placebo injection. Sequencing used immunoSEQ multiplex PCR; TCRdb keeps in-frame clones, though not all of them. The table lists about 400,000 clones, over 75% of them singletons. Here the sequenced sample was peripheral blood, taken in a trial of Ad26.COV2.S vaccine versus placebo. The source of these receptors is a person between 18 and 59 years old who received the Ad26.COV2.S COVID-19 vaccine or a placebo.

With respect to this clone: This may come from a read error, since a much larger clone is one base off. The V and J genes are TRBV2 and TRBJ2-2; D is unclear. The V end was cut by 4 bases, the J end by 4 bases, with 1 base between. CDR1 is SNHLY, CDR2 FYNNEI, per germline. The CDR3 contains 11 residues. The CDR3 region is CASSVTGELFF. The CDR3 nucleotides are TGTGCCAGCAGTGTCACCGGGGAGCTGTTTTTT.

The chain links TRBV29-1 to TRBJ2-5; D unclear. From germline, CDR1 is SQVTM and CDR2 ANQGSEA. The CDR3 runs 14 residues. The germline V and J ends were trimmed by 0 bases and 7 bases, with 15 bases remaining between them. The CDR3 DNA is TGCAGCGTTGAAGAACCAGGCTTGTTGTGGACCCAGTACTTC. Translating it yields CSVEEPGLLWTQYF.

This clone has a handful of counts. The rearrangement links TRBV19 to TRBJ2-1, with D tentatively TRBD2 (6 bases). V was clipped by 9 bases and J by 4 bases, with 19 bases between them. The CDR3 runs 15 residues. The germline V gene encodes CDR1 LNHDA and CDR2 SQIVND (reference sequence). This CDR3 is CASRPRGGIYNEQFF. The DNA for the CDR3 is TGTGCCAGCCGCCCGCGGGGCGGGATTTACAATGAGCAGTTCTTC.

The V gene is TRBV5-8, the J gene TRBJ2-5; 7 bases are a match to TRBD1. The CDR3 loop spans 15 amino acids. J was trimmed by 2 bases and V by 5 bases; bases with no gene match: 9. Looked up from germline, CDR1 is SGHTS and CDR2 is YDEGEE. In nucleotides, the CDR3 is TGTGCCAGCAGACCACGACAGGGAGCTCAAGAGACCCAGTACTTC. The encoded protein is CASRPRQGAQETQYF.